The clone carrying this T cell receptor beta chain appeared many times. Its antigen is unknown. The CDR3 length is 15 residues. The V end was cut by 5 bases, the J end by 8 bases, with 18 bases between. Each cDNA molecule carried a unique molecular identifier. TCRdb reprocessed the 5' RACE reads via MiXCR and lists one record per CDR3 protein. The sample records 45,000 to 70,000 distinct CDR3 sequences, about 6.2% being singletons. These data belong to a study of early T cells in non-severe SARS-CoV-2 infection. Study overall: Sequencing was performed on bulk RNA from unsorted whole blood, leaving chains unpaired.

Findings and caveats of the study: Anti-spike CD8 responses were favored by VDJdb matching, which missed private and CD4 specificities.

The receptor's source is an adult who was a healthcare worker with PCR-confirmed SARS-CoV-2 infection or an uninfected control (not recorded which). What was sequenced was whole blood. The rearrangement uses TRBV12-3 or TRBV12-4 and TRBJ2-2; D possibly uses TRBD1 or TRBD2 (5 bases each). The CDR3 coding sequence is TGTGCCAGCAGTCCCGGGACGGGTACAGGAGGGGAGCTGTTTTTT. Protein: CASSPGTGTGGELFF.